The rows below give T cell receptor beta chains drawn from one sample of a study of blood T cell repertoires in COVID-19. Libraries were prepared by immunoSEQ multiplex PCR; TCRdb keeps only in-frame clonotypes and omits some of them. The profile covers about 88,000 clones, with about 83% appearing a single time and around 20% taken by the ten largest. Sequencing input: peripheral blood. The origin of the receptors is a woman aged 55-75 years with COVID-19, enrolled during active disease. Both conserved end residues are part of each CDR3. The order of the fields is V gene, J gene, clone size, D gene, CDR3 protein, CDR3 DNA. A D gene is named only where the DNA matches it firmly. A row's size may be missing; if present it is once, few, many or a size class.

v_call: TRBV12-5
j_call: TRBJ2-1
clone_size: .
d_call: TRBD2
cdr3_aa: CASGSGLTANEQFF
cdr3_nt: TGTGCTAGTGGTTCGGGACTAACGGCCAATGAGCAGTTCTTC

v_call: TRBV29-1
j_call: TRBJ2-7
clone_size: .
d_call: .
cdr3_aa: CSVITYEQYF
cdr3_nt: TGCAGCGTTATAACCTACGAGCAGTACTTC

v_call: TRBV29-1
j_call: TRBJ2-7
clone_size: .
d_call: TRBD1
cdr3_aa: CSVLTGAPYEQYF
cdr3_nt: TGCAGCGTGCTGACAGGGGCGCCCTACGAGCAGTACTTC

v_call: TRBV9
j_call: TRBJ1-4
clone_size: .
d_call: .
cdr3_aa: CASSVYGMRDEKLFF
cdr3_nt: TGTGCCAGCAGCGTATACGGGATGAGGGATGAAAAACTGTTTTTT

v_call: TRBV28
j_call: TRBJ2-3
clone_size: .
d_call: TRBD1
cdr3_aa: CASSPRQGSTDTQYF
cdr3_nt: TGTGCCAGCAGTCCACGACAGGGAAGCACAGATACGCAGTATTTT

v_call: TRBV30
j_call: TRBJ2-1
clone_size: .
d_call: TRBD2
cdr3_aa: CAWRTSGSYNEQFF
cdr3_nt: TGTGCCTGGAGGACTAGCGGCTCCTACAATGAGCAGTTCTTC

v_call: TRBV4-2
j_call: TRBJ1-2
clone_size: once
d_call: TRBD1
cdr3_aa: CASSQDFPGGYGYTF
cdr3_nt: TGTGCCAGCAGCCAAGATTTCCCAGGGGGCTATGGCTACACCTTC

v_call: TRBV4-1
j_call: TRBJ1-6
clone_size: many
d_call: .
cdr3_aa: CASSQTGLNSPLHF
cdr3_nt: TGCGCCAGCAGCCAAACAGGGCTCAATTCACCCCTCCACTTT

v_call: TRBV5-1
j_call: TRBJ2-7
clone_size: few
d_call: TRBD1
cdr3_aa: CASSLDRPTYEQYF
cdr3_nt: TGCGCCAGCAGCCTGGACAGGCCAACCTACGAGCAGTACTTC

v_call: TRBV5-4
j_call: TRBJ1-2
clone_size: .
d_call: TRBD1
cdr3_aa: CASSLGNRDRGYGYTF
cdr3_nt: TGTGCCAGCAGCTTGGGCAATCGGGACAGGGGTTATGGCTACACCTTC

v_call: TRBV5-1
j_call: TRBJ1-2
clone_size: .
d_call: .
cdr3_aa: CASSLGRQVPFGGYTF
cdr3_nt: TGCGCCAGCAGCTTAGGGAGACAGGTGCCCTTTGGTGGCTACACCTTC

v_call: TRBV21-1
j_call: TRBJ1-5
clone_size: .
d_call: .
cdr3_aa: CASSKEDSHRAQHF
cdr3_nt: TGTGCCAGCAGCAAAGAAGACTCCCACCGGGCCCAGCATTTT

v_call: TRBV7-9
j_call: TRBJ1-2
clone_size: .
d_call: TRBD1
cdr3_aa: CASSRDSNYGYTF
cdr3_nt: TGTGCCAGCAGCCGGGACAGTAACTATGGCTACACCTTC

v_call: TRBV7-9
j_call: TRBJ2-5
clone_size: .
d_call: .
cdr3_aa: CASSSRPTGQETQYF
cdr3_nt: TGTGCCAGCAGCTCGCGTCCGACGGGTCAAGAGACCCAGTACTTC

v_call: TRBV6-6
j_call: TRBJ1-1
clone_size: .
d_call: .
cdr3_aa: CASSKDTNTEAFF
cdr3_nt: TGTGCCAGCAGCAAAGACACGAACACTGAAGCTTTCTTT

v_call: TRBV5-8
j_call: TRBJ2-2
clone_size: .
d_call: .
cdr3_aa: CASSVGQLSNTGELFF
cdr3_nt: TGTGCCAGCAGCGTCGGACAGCTCTCGAACACCGGGGAGCTGTTTTTT

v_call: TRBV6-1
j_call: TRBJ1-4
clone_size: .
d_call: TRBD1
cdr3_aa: CASSDPNRGLNEKLFF
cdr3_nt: TGTGCCAGCAGTGACCCGAACAGGGGGCTCAATGAAAAACTGTTTTTT

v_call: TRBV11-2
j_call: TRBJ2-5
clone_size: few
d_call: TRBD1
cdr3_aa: CASSFGTGTGETQYF
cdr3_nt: TGTGCCAGCAGCTTCGGGACAGGAACGGGAGAGACCCAGTACTTC

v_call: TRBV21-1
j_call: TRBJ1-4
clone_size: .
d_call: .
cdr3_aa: CASSPQPTGANEKLFF
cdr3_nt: TGTGCCAGCAGCCCACAACCGACAGGGGCAAATGAAAAACTGTTTTTT

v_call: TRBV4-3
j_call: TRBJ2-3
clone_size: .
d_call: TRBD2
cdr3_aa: CASSQDYASGVDTQYF
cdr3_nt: TGCGCCAGCAGCCAAGATTACGCTAGCGGGGTCGATACGCAGTATTTT

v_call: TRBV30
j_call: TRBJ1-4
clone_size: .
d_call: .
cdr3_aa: CAWSRELNEKLFF
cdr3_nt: TGTGCCTGGAGCCGGGAGCTGAATGAAAAACTGTTTTTT

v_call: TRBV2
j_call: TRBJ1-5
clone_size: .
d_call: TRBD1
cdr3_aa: CASSEAGTVNQPQHF
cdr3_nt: TGTGCCAGCAGTGAAGCCGGGACAGTAAATCAGCCCCAGCATTTT

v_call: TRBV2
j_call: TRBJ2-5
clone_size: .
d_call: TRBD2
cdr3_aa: CASSDGGTDYETQYF
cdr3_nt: TGTGCCAGCAGTGACGGGGGGACTGATTATGAGACCCAGTACTTC

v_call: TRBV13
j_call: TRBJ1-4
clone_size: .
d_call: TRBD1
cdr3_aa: CASSQGTAREKLFF
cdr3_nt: TGTGCCAGCAGCCAAGGGACAGCCAGGGAAAAACTGTTTTTT

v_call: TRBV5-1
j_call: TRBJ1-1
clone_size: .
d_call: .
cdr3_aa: CASSLRTANTEAFF
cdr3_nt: TGCGCCAGCAGCTTGAGGACAGCGAACACTGAAGCTTTCTTT

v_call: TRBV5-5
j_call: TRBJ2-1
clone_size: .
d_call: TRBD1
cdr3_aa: CASSLVGTGVYNEQFF
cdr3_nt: TGTGCCAGCAGCTTGGTGGGGACAGGGGTCTACAATGAGCAGTTCTTC

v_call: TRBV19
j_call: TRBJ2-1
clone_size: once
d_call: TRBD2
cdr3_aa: CASRPGLAGSSSYNEQFF
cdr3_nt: TGTGCCAGTAGGCCGGGACTAGCGGGTTCGAGCTCCTACAATGAGCAGTTCTTC

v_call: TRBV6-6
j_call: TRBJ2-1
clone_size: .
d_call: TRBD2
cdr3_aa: CASSRASGALYNEQFF
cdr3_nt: TGTGCCAGCAGCCGGGCTAGCGGGGCCCTCTACAATGAGCAGTTCTTC

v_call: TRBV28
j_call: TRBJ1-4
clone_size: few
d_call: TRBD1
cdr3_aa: CASSYRGGREKLFF
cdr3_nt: TGTGCCAGCAGCTACAGGGGGGGACGAGAAAAACTGTTTTTT

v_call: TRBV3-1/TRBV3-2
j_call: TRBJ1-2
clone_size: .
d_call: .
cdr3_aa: CASSPWVEDYGYTF
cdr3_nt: TGTGCCAGCAGCCCCTGGGTGGAGGACTATGGCTACACCTTC

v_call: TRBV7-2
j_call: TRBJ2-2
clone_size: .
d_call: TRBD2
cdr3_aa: CASSARGLAGGFRELFF
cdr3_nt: TGTGCCAGCAGCGCCCGGGGACTAGCGGGGGGGTTTCGGGAGCTGTTTTTT

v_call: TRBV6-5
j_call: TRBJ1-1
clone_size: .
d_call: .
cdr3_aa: CASSRGNTEAFF
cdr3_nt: TGTGCCAGCAGTCGGGGGAATACTGAAGCTTTCTTT

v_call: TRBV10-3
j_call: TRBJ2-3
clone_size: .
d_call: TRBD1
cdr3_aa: CAIRPGQSTDTQYF
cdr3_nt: TGTGCCATCAGGCCGGGACAGAGCACAGATACGCAGTATTTT

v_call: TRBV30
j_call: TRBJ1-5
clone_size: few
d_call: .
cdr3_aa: CAWSVLQGGQPQHF
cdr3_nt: TGTGCCTGGAGTGTACTACAGGGTGGGCAGCCCCAGCATTTT

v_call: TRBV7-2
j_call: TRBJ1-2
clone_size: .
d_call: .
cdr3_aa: CASSLGKLWTANYGYTF
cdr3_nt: TGTGCCAGCAGCTTAGGGAAATTGTGGACAGCAAACTATGGCTACACCTTC

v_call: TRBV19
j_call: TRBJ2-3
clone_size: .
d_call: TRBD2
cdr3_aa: CASSQIAGAATSTDTQYF
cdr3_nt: TGTGCCAGTAGTCAAATAGCGGGGGCCGCAACTAGCACAGATACGCAGTATTTT

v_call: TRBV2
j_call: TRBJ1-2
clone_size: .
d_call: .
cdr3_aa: CASSVSDYGYTF
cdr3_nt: TGTGCCAGCAGTGTTTCCGACTATGGCTACACCTTC

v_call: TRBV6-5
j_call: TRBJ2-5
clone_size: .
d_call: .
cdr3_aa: CASSYTKRSQETQYF
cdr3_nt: TGTGCCAGCAGTTACACCAAGCGGAGTCAAGAGACCCAGTACTTC

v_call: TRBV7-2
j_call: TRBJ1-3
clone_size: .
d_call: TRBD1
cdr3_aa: CASSLGMTGSGNTIYF
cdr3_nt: TGTGCCAGCAGCTTAGGGATGACAGGGTCTGGAAACACCATATATTTT